These 29 T cell receptor beta chains were sequenced from one sample in a study of blood T cell repertoires in COVID-19. Sequenced by immunoSEQ multiplex PCR; TCRdb stores in-frame clones only, minus some. The profile shows 250,000 or so clones, 80% to 90% of them singletons. The sample taken for sequencing was PBMCs or T cells enriched from blood (not recorded which). Receptors originate from a woman aged 25 to 39 with acute COVID-19.

This clone turned up a few times. The genes are TRBV6-5 and TRBJ2-1, with 11 nucleotides matching TRBD1. The ends lost 4 bases at V and 4 bases at J; junction bases unmatched: 3. Germline lookup yields CDR1 MNHEY and CDR2 SVGAGI. The CDR3 length is 15 residues. The CDR3 reads CASSFGQGAYNEQFF. For the CDR3, the DNA is TGTGCCAGCAGTTTTGGACAGGGGGCGTACAATGAGCAGTTCTTC.

This sequence joins TRBV5-1 and TRBJ2-2; TRBD1 might be the D (6 bases). Trimming left V 4 bases short and J 5 bases short, with 18 bases between. CDR1 and CDR2 from the germline V gene are SGHRS and YFSETQ. The CDR3 consists of 16 residues. The CDR3 nucleotides are TGCGCCAGCAGCAACCTGGACAGCCCACGGACCGGGGAGCTGTTTTTT. It codes for CASSNLDSPRTGELFF.

The chain combines TRBV27 with TRBJ2-1; 9 bases align to TRBD1. V lost 5 bases, J lost 7 bases, and 3 bases stayed unmatched. Germline V gene sequence: CDR1 MNHEY, CDR2 SMNVEV (reference sequence). The CDR3 has 13 amino acids. This CDR3 reads CASSPGQGNEQFF. In DNA form, the CDR3 reads TGTGCCAGCAGTCCCGGACAGGGGAATGAGCAGTTCTTC.

This clone was seen only once. The V gene is TRBV27, the J gene TRBJ2-7; 7 bases are a match to TRBD1. Trimming cost V 7 bases and J 2 bases; bases outside gene matches: 8. This CDR3 is 14 amino acids long. Germline CDR1 MNHEY, CDR2 SMNVEV (reference sequence). CDR3 region: CASKPGTATYEQYF. CDR3 in DNA: TGTGCCAGCAAACCCGGGACAGCTACCTACGAGCAGTACTTC.

The CDR3 DNA sequence: TGCGCCACCGAAGTCCCAGGGAAAACAGATACGCAGTATTTT. This translates into CATEVPGKTDTQYF. The chain joins TRBV10-2 to TRBJ2-3; possibly TRBD1 for D (5 bases). Trimming took off 10 bases at V and 3 bases at J, with 17 bases between the two ends. The CDR3 sequence is 14 residues long. Germline CDR1 WSHSY, CDR2 SAAADI.

The chain is built from TRBV9 and TRBJ1-4; 7 positions match TRBD1. The CDR3 contains 15 residues. Trimming at V came to 3 bases and at J to 0 bases, leaving 2 bases not matched to a gene. Germline CDR1 is SGDLS and CDR2 is YYNGEE. The CDR3 protein is CASSDGTATNEKLFF. The CDR3 nucleotides read TGTGCCAGCAGCGACGGGACAGCAACTAATGAAAAACTGTTTTTT.

This chain connects TRBV4-1 to TRBJ2-7; 13 nucleotides match TRBD2. Per the germline V gene, CDR1 is MGHRA and CDR2 is YSYEKL. With 0 bases clipped from V and 6 bases from J, the junction kept 5 bases outside the gene matches. CDR3 length: 16 amino acids. The CDR3 DNA sequence: TGCGCCAGCAGCCAAGATAGCGGGACTAGCGGGATCGAGCAGTACTTC. Translated, it gives CASSQDSGTSGIEQYF.

This chain uses TRBV7-6 with TRBJ1-3; TRBD1 matches 8 bases. This CDR3 contains 16 residues. The junction had 6 bases not matched to a gene; V was cut back by 5 bases and J by 0 bases. In germline, CDR1 is SGHVS, CDR2 FNYEAQ. CDR3 nucleotides: TGTGCCAGCAGCACAGGGGGACTTAGCTCTGGAAACACCATATATTTT. The encoded protein is CASSTGGLSSGNTIYF.

The chain links TRBV27 to TRBJ1-3; the D gene is possibly TRBD1 (6 bases). Trimming took 8 bases from V and 3 from J, leaving 26 bases between them. Looked up from germline, CDR1 is MNHEY and CDR2 is SMNVEV (reference sequence). The CDR3 contains 18 residues. The CDR3 sequence is CASGLRGGDTPLGNTIYF. In nucleotides, the CDR3 is TGTGCCAGCGGCCTACGGGGGGGGGACACTCCGCTTGGAAACACCATATATTTT.

V usage is TRBV5-4 and J usage is TRBJ2-3; 9 nucleotides line up with TRBD2. From germline, CDR1 is SGHNT and CDR2 YYREEE (reference sequence). The CDR3 runs 16 residues. After removal of 2 bases from V and 4 bases from J, the junction contained 8 bases not matched to a gene. The CDR3 coding sequence is TGTGCCAGCAGCTTCCCTCTTAGCGGGAGTGCAGATACGCAGTATTTT. Its protein is CASSFPLSGSADTQYF.

This chain's CDR3 is CAWSTGYGYTF. The DNA of the CDR3 is TGTGCCTGGAGTACAGGGTATGGCTACACCTTC. The rearrangement links TRBV30 to TRBJ1-2; tentatively, D is TRBD1 (6 bases). The V end was cut by 2 bases, the J end by 5 bases, with 6 bases between. The CDR3 has 11 amino acids. The V gene's germline CDR1 is GTSNPN and CDR2 SVGIG (reference sequence).

The chain uses TRBV19 and TRBJ2-1; 9 bases map to TRBD2. The CDR3 is made up of 16 amino acids. Unmatched junction bases numbered 6, after V lost 3 bases and J lost 3 bases. The V gene's germline CDR1 is LNHDA and CDR2 SQIVND (reference sequence). CDR3 amino acids: CASSMAAGGLYNEQFF. In DNA form, the CDR3 reads TGTGCCAGTAGTATGGCGGCGGGAGGGCTCTACAATGAGCAGTTCTTC. The entire variable domain, with the rest obtained from reference TRBV19 and TRBJ2-1, is as follows: DGGITQSPKYLFRKEGQNVTLSCEQNLNHDAMYWYRQDPGQGLRLIYYSQIVNDFQKGDIAEGYSVSREKKESFPLTVTSAQKNPTAFYLCASSMAAGGLYNEQFFGPGTRLTVL.

CDR3 loop: CASSSLIRTSGRSSPYEQYF. The DNA for the CDR3 is TGTGCCAGCAGTTCCCTAATCCGGACTAGCGGGAGATCGAGTCCCTACGAGCAGTACTTC. The V gene is TRBV6-2 or TRBV6-3, the J gene TRBJ2-7; 13 bases fit TRBD2. V was clipped by 4 bases and J by 2 bases; unmatched bases: 17. The CDR3 extends over 20 amino acids. The germline CDR1 and CDR2 sequences are MNHEY and SVGEGT.

V usage is TRBV27 and J usage is TRBJ2-3; 7 positions agree with TRBD2. V lost 6 bases, J lost 4 bases, and 13 bases stayed unmatched. The germline V gene encodes CDR1 MNHEY and CDR2 SMNVEV (reference sequence). This CDR3 has 16 residues. For the CDR3, the DNA is TGTGCCAGCAGGGAATGGGGGGGGGTAATGGCAGATACGCAGTATTTT. Amino acid sequence: CASREWGGVMADTQYF.

The chain recombines TRBV2 with TRBJ1-1, with 11 bases aligning to TRBD1. CDR1 is SNHLY, CDR2 FYNNEI, per germline. V dropped 5 bases and J dropped 3; count of bases not matched to a gene: 2. This CDR3 is 14 amino acids long. The CDR3 spells CASSQDRGHTEAFF. DNA of the CDR3: TGTGCCAGCAGTCAGGACAGGGGGCACACTGAAGCTTTCTTT.

This clone was seen a few times. The chain employs TRBV10-3 and TRBJ2-7, with a tentative D call TRBD2 (5 bases). V was cut by 9 bases and J by 7 bases, with 19 bases left in between. CDR1 and CDR2 (germline): ENHRY, SYGVKD. This CDR3 spans 13 amino acids. As DNA, the CDR3 is TGTGCCATGGGAGAGGCAGCCCAAGCGGAGCAGTACTTC. Translation: CAMGEAAQAEQYF.

The V call is TRBV29-1, the J call TRBJ1-4; D not resolved. There are 13 residues in the CDR3. V was trimmed by 7 bases and J by 5 bases, leaving 14 bases between them. Per the germline V gene, CDR1 is SQVTM and CDR2 is ANQGSEA. CDR3 region: CSAGRGPNEKLFF. The DNA of the CDR3 is TGCAGCGCCGGTAGAGGGCCCAATGAAAAACTGTTTTTT.

V is TRBV5-1 and J is TRBJ1-2, with D tentatively TRBD1 (6 bases). The CDR3 contains 15 residues. Between the trimmed V and J ends, which lost 0 bases and 3 bases, there was a span of 12 bases. Germline values: CDR1 SGHRS, CDR2 YFSETQ. CDR3 bases: TGCGCCAGCAGCTTGGGGGGACAATCCCACTATGGCTACACCTTC. It specifies CASSLGGQSHYGYTF.

The chain uses TRBV4-1 and TRBJ2-7; no reliable D call. V was pared by 3 bases and J by 1 base, with 10 bases between. The CDR3 has 14 amino acids. Germline CDR1 is MGHRA and CDR2 is YSYEKL. The CDR3 is CASSHSELSYEQYF. CDR3 DNA: TGCGCCAGCAGCCACTCGGAACTATCCTACGAGCAGTACTTC.

This chain links TRBV2 with TRBJ2-2; D is ambiguous. Per the germline V gene, CDR1 is SNHLY and CDR2 is FYNNEI. Between the trimmed V and J ends, which lost 4 bases and 0 bases, there was a span of 9 bases. This CDR3 has 15 residues. CDR3 residues: CASSAITPNTGELFF. CDR3 in DNA: TGTGCCAGCAGTGCGATTACTCCGAACACCGGGGAGCTGTTTTTT.

J is TRBJ2-3 and V is TRBV6-2 or TRBV6-3, with D possibly matching TRBD2 (6 bases). From germline, CDR1 is MNHEY and CDR2 SVGEGT. The CDR3 runs 17 residues. V gave up 4 bases and J gave up 5 bases, with 22 bases separating them. DNA for the CDR3: TGTGCCAGCAGTTGTGCCTTTCGCGGGGAGTGTAGAGATACGCAGTATTTT. Encoded protein: CASSCAFRGECRDTQYF.

The chain links TRBV18 to TRBJ2-1, with D maybe TRBD1 (7 bases). CDR1 KGHSH and CDR2 LQKENI come from the germline V gene. Deletions cut 3 bases from V and 8 bases from J, with 17 bases between. The CDR3 is made up of 15 amino acids. DNA for the CDR3: TGTGCCAGCTCACCCTTCATTGGAGGGGGCGATGAGCAGTTCTTC. This translates into CASSPFIGGGDEQFF.

The chain employs TRBV4-1 and TRBJ2-2, with TRBD2 matching 7 bases. The germline V gene has CDR1 MGHRA and CDR2 YSYEKL. V dropped 1 base and J dropped 3; count of bases not matched to a gene: 2. The CDR3 sequence is 15 residues long. The DNA for the CDR3 is TGCGCCAGCAGCCAAGGGGCGGGGGACACCGGGGAGCTGTTTTTT. Encoded protein: CASSQGAGDTGELFF.

The V call is TRBV3-1 (or the pseudogene TRBV3-2), the J call TRBJ2-7; 8 bases fit TRBD1. CDR3 length equals 13 residues. Germline V CDR1 and CDR2: LGHDT, YNNKEL (reference sequence). The V gene end was trimmed by 3 bases and the J gene end by 2 bases; junction bases not matched to a gene: 0. The CDR3 reads CASSQGQAYEQYF. In nucleotides, the CDR3 is TGTGCCAGCAGCCAGGGACAGGCCTACGAGCAGTACTTC.

About this clone: This specimen includes other DNA sequences encoding the same CDR3. J is TRBJ2-7 and V is TRBV20-1, with unresolved D. In germline, CDR1 is DFQATT, CDR2 SNEGSKA (reference sequence). The CDR3 is made up of 11 amino acids. Trimming removed 3 bases from V and 3 bases from J, with 6 bases in between. The CDR3 sequence is CSASLSYEQYF. The CDR3 nucleotides are TGCAGTGCTAGTCTGAGCTACGAGCAGTACTTC.

This clone was seen a single time. The CDR3 region has the DNA TGTGCCAGCAGTGAATGGGGACAAGGAGTACTTTACGAGCAGTACTTC. Translation gives CASSEWGQGVLYEQYF. This chain connects TRBV6-1 to TRBJ2-7, with D possibly TRBD1 on 6 matching bases. This CDR3 has 16 amino acids. Germline lookup yields CDR1 MNHNS and CDR2 SASEGT. Trimming took 2 bases from V and 4 from J, leaving 18 bases between them.

This clone was recorded once. The chain is built from TRBV9 and TRBJ1-2; 10 bases are shared with TRBD1. The CDR3 has 13 amino acids. The junction had 4 bases not matched to a gene; V was cut back by 3 bases and J by 8 bases. The germline gives CDR1 SGDLS, CDR2 YYNGEE. The chain's CDR3 is CASSGGTGVGYTF. The CDR3 region has the DNA TGTGCCAGCAGCGGAGGGACAGGGGTCGGCTACACCTTC.

The chain combines TRBV6-2 or TRBV6-3 with TRBJ1-5; no definite D call. The V end was cut by 6 bases, the J end by 3 bases, with 21 bases between. This CDR3 is 17 amino acids long. The germline gives CDR1 MNHEY, CDR2 SVGEGT. The CDR3 DNA follows: TGTGCCAGCAGCGACGGAGTCTCCATTAAGGCCAATCAGCCCCAGCATTTT. Translating it yields CASSDGVSIKANQPQHF.

V is TRBV5-1 and J is TRBJ1-2; D is undetermined. The germline V gene encodes CDR1 SGHRS and CDR2 YFSETQ. CDR3 length: 14 amino acids. V was cut by 2 bases and J by 0 bases, with 8 bases left in between. In DNA, the CDR3 is TGCGCCAGCAGCTTTCAGGCTGCTAACTATGGCTACACCTTC. It encodes CASSFQAANYGYTF.